The 12 T cell receptor beta chains below come from one sample, sequenced in a study of stem cell transplantation in POMP-related autoinflammatory disease. The data were produced by immunoSEQ multiplex PCR, yet TCRdb's version contains in-frame clones alone and is incomplete. The table includes over 2,000 clones, around 87% detected once. The starting material was Tregs from PBMCs, obtained after stem cell transplantation. These receptors came from a human patient with POMP-related autoinflammation and immune dysregulation (PRAID). A subset of T cells may come from the graft donor.

In this sample, this clone turned up once. V is TRBV18 and J is TRBJ1-4, with D possibly matching TRBD1 (5 bases). The CDR3 runs 16 residues. Germline V lookup: CDR1 KGHSH, CDR2 LQKENI. Trimming cost V 0 bases and J 15 bases, with 23 bases left between them. The CDR3 reads CASSPPAGKRLGRVFF. DNA of the CDR3: TGTGCCAGCTCACCACCGGCAGGGAAAAGGTTGGGGAGGGTGTTTTTT.

The J gene is TRBJ1-1, the V gene TRBV5-8; D gene unclear. This CDR3 contains 11 residues. Germline V gene sequence: CDR1 SGHTS, CDR2 YDEGEE. V shed 0 bases and J shed 11 bases, with 8 bases lying between them. The CDR3 protein is CASSLGLGAFF. The CDR3 DNA follows: TGTGCCAGCAGCTTGGGACTGGGGGCTTTCTTT.

This chain links TRBV7-9 with TRBJ1-2; D uncertain. Per the germline V gene, CDR1 is SEHNR and CDR2 is FQNEAQ (reference sequence). With 0 bases removed from V and 4 bases from J, the gap between germline ends came to 9 bases. The length of the CDR3 is 14 residues. CDR3 in DNA: TGTGCCAGCAGCTTAGCGAGGTTAGGCTATGGCTACACCTTC. Protein: CASSLARLGYGYTF.

This chain links TRBV24-1 with TRBJ2-1; 9 bases are a match to TRBD1. The CDR3 spans 13 residues. The V gene's germline CDR1 is KGHDR and CDR2 SFDVKD. J was trimmed by 7 bases and V by 10 bases; bases with no gene match: 7. The CDR3 DNA reads as TGTGCCACTGGGACAGGGTCGACGAATGAGCAGTTCTTC. Protein product: CATGTGSTNEQFF.

The chain recombines TRBV19 with TRBJ2-2; 7 positions agree with TRBD2. Germline CDR1 reads LNHDA; CDR2 reads SQIVND (reference sequence). The CDR3 length is 17 residues. V shed 10 bases and J 0 bases; nucleotides not matched to a gene: 14. CDR3 DNA: TGTGCCACCCCAAAATCACTAGCGAGCACGAACACCGGGGAGCTGTTTTTT. Translating it yields CATPKSLASTNTGELFF.

V is TRBV10-1 and J is TRBJ2-2; D gene ambiguous. Trimming took off 6 bases at V and 3 bases at J, with 8 bases between the two ends. Germline V gives CDR1 WNHNN, CDR2 SYGVQD (reference sequence). The CDR3 consists of 13 residues. This chain's CDR3 is CASRQTYTGELFF. DNA for the CDR3: TGCGCCAGCAGGCAGACTTACACCGGGGAGCTGTTTTTT.

The chain couples TRBV10-3 to TRBJ2-7; TRBD1 agrees at 9 bases. Trimming at V came to 3 bases and at J to 4 bases, leaving 7 bases not matched to a gene. CDR1 is ENHRY, CDR2 SYGVKD, per germline. The CDR3 runs 15 residues. The CDR3 DNA sequence: TGTGCCATCAGTGACCCGACAGGGGGGATTTACGAGCAGTACGTC. Translated: CAISDPTGGIYEQYV.

The chain carries TRBV11-3 and TRBJ2-1; 11 bases fit TRBD2. Germline assignment: CDR1 SGHNT and CDR2 YENEEA. Trimming cost V 0 bases and J 7 bases; bases outside gene matches: 5. CDR3 length equals 16 residues. The CDR3 coding sequence is TGTGCCAGCAGCTTAGAGCTAGCGGGAGGCAGGAATGAGCAGTTCTTC. Amino acids: CASSLELAGGRNEQFF.

The J gene is TRBJ1-6, the V gene TRBV2, with TRBD1 as a possible D gene (5 bases). This CDR3 region has 16 residues. Trimming shortened V by 5 bases and J by 11 bases, and 22 bases separated the two germline ends. Germline V gene lookup returns CDR1 SNHLY and CDR2 FYNNEI. CDR3 sequence (DNA): TGTGCCAGCAGTACCCTGGACCAGGGATATTTTACACCCCTCCACTTT. Translating it yields CASSTLDQGYFTPLHF.

The rearrangement links TRBV10-1 to TRBJ2-3; D uncertain. From germline, CDR1 is WNHNN and CDR2 SYGVQD (reference sequence). The CDR3 consists of 14 residues. V was shortened by 3 bases and J by 3 bases, with 10 bases between the two germline ends. The CDR3 is CASSESQATDTQYF. CDR3 DNA: TGCGCCAGCAGTGAAAGCCAGGCTACAGATACGCAGTATTTT.

The rearrangement links TRBV29-1 to TRBJ1-4; TRBD1 matches 7 bases. The germline V gene has CDR1 SQVTM and CDR2 ANQGSEA. Trimming removed 6 bases from V and 7 bases from J; junction bases left unmatched: 2. CDR3 length equals 11 residues. The CDR3 sequence: CSVRTGEKLFF. In nucleotides, the CDR3 is TGCAGCGTGCGGACAGGTGAAAAACTGTTTTTT.

The chain recombines TRBV28 with TRBJ1-1; TRBD1 matches 11 bases. Germline V gene sequence: CDR1 MDHEN, CDR2 SYDVKM. The length of the CDR3 is 15 residues. Losses at the gene ends were 5 bases for V and 3 bases for J; bases not matched to a gene: 5. CDR3 coding DNA: TGTGCCAGCAGTGGACAGGGGGCTGGGGACACTGAAGCTTTCTTT. This codes for CASSGQGAGDTEAFF.